These 24 T cell receptor beta chains came from one sample sequenced in a study of blood T cell repertoires in COVID-19 (dated by TCRdb to about 2020). Library preparation used the immunoSEQ multiplex PCR assay. Imported from immuneACCESS, the table was reduced by TCRdb to in-frame sequences with V and J called. These copies leave out some clones; in studies compared against another copy, an unresolved V gene accounts for under half, and the cause of the remainder is not known. For this sample there are about 100,000 clones; roughly nine tenths appear just once. The leading ten clones occupy 32% of the sample. Sequenced input: peripheral blood. Receptors originate from a woman older than 75 with acute or convalescent COVID-19.

The chain has TRBV6-5 and TRBJ2-7; weak D call: TRBD1 (6 bases). Germline V CDR1 and CDR2: MNHEY, SVGAGI. There are 15 residues in the CDR3. Trimming left V 6 bases short and J 1 base short, with 16 bases between. The CDR3 DNA reads TGTGCCAGCAGCGTAGACAGGACCCTTTCCTACGAGCAGTACTTC. Its translation is CASSVDRTLSYEQYF.

The V call is TRBV5-1, the J call TRBJ2-3; 8 bases are shared with TRBD2. This CDR3 contains 14 residues. V lost 6 bases, J lost 3 bases, and 6 bases stayed unmatched. Germline CDR1 reads SGHRS; CDR2 reads YFSETQ. The CDR3 protein is CASKTGTSTDTQYF. The CDR3 nucleotides read TGCGCCAGCAAGACCGGGACTAGTACAGATACGCAGTATTTT.

The chain recombines TRBV5-1 with TRBJ1-1, with 8 bases that match TRBD1. Germline CDR1 SGHRS, CDR2 YFSETQ. The ends lost 1 base at V and 3 bases at J; junction bases unmatched: 5. The CDR3 is made up of 15 amino acids. For the CDR3, the DNA is TGCGCCAGCAGCTTGACTCCGACAGGGGACACTGAAGCTTTCTTT. Translated: CASSLTPTGDTEAFF.

The chain recombines TRBV7-2 with TRBJ1-2; 9 bases fit TRBD1. The CDR3 covers 15 residues. J was trimmed by 5 bases and V by 7 bases; bases with no gene match: 11. CDR1 is SGHTA, CDR2 FQGNSA, per germline. The CDR3 DNA is TGTGCCAGCACCCCCCTTGGAGGACAGGGGTATGGCTACACCTTC. Protein sequence: CASTPLGGQGYGYTF.

The gene calls are TRBV6-2 or TRBV6-3 and TRBJ1-5, with 10 bases that match TRBD1. This CDR3 contains 15 residues. Germline V gene lookup returns CDR1 MNHEY and CDR2 SVGEGT. Trimming removed 0 bases from V and 6 bases from J; junction bases left unmatched: 2. CDR3 amino acids: CASSYSGQGRQPQHF. CDR3 nucleotides: TGTGCCAGCAGTTACTCGGGACAGGGGCGTCAGCCCCAGCATTTT.

The V and J genes are TRBV30 and TRBJ1-2; 9 positions agree with TRBD1. Germline trimming cut 2 bases from V and 10 bases from J; bases unmatched to any gene: 8. This CDR3 spans 13 amino acids. Germline V CDR1 and CDR2: GTSNPN, SVGIG (reference sequence). This CDR3 reads CAWSTPGQGIYTF. CDR3 nucleotide sequence: TGTGCCTGGAGTACGCCGGGACAGGGAATCTACACCTTC.

The chain combines TRBV19 with TRBJ2-2; the D gene is possibly TRBD2 (7 bases). The CDR3 runs 17 residues. The V gene's germline CDR1 is LNHDA and CDR2 SQIVND (reference sequence). Trimming removed 3 bases at V and 1 base at J, with 15 bases between. The CDR3: CASSILRGGLNTGELFF. The DNA for the CDR3 is TGTGCCAGTAGTATCCTGCGCGGGGGCCTGAACACCGGGGAGCTGTTTTTT.

The chain uses TRBV6-5 and TRBJ1-6; no firm D call. Deletions cut 10 bases from V and 7 bases from J, with 14 bases between. The CDR3 runs to 13 residues. The germline V gene encodes CDR1 MNHEY and CDR2 SVGAGI. The CDR3 bases are TGTGCCACCCAGTCGGGTGTCAATTCACCCCTCCACTTT. It yields the protein CATQSGVNSPLHF.

The chain links TRBV7-8 to TRBJ2-1; D gene uncertain. The CDR3 length is 14 residues. CDR1 and CDR2 (germline): SGHVS, FQNEAQ. V lost 5 bases to trimming and J lost 0 bases, with 8 bases between them. CDR3 region: CASSRYSSYNEQFF. The CDR3 nucleotides are TGTGCCAGCAGCCGGTATAGCTCCTACAATGAGCAGTTCTTC.

This sequence joins TRBV9 and TRBJ1-1; 7 bases agree with TRBD1. The CDR3 covers 13 residues. Unmatched junction bases numbered 4, after V lost 2 bases and J lost 6 bases. Germline-derived CDR1 and CDR2 are SGDLS and YYNGEE. The CDR3 DNA is TGTGCCAGCAGCGTTACAGGGGAAGCTGAAGCTTTCTTT. Amino acid sequence: CASSVTGEAEAFF. The whole variable domain, remainder taken from reference TRBV9 and TRBJ1-1, is DSGVTQTPKHLITATGQRVTLRCSPRSGDLSVYWYQQSLDQGLQFLIQYYNGEERAKGNILERFSAQQFPDLHSELNLSSLELGDSALYFCASSVTGEAEAFFGQGTRLTVV.

This clone was counted between two and nine times. The DNA for the CDR3 is TGTGCCAGTTTGACAGAGAACACTGAAGCTTTCTTT. Translation gives CASLTENTEAFF. This chain joins TRBV19 and TRBJ1-1; TRBD1 might be the D (5 bases). The CDR3 sequence is 12 residues long. V lost 8 bases, J lost 1 base, and 8 bases lay in between. Per germline, CDR1 LNHDA and CDR2 SQIVND (reference sequence).

This clone was counted a few times. This sequence joins TRBV30 and TRBJ1-4; no firm D call. V lost 8 bases to trimming and J lost 6 bases, with 16 bases between them. Germline V gene data show CDR1 as GTSNPN and CDR2 as SVGIG (reference sequence). The CDR3 covers 13 residues. For the CDR3, the DNA is TGTGCCGCCTCAATAATACTGGATGAAAAACTGTTTTTT. Translation: CAASIILDEKLFF.

The V gene is TRBV13, the J gene TRBJ2-7; 8 positions agree with TRBD1. This CDR3 region has 14 residues. Unmatched junction bases numbered 5, after V lost 5 bases and J lost 2 bases. Germline CDR1 and CDR2: PRHDT and FYEKMQ (reference sequence). CDR3 bases: TGTGCCAGCAGCACCAAGGACAGGGCCTACGAGCAGTACTTC. The encoded protein is CASSTKDRAYEQYF.

The CDR3 loop reads CASSLGGKYEQYF. The CDR3, as DNA: TGTGCCAGCAGTTTAGGGGGGAAGTACGAGCAGTACTTC. The rearrangement uses TRBV28 and TRBJ2-7; possible D gene TRBD2, 6 bases. V shed 2 bases and J shed 4 bases, with 9 bases lying between them. This CDR3 contains 13 residues. Per germline, CDR1 MDHEN and CDR2 SYDVKM.

The gene calls are TRBV7-8 and TRBJ2-2, with a possible D match to TRBD1 (6 bases). V lost 3 bases and J lost 7, with 12 bases in between. The CDR3 totals 14 residues. Germline CDR1 and CDR2: SGHVS and FQNEAQ. The CDR3 protein is CASSFRSDSGELFF. The CDR3 DNA follows: TGTGCCAGCAGCTTTCGGTCGGACAGCGGGGAGCTGTTTTTT.

This rearrangement joins TRBV5-6 to TRBJ1-3; no clear D gene. The V gene lost 0 bases and the J gene lost 0 bases, with 4 bases spanning the gap. This CDR3 comprises 14 residues. The V gene's germline CDR1 is SGHDT and CDR2 YYEEEE. DNA of the CDR3: TGTGCCAGCAGCTTGGGTAGCTCTGGAAACACCATATATTTT. Protein: CASSLGSSGNTIYF. The full variable domain, rest sourced from reference TRBV5-6 and TRBJ1-3, is DAGVTQSPTHLIKTRGQQVTLRCSPKSGHDTVSWYQQALGQGPQFIFQYYEEEERQRGNFPDRFSGHQFPNYSSELNVNALLLGDSALYLCASSLGSSGNTIYFGEGSWLTVV.

This sequence joins TRBV19 and TRBJ2-1; 9 bases map to TRBD1. Germline lookup yields CDR1 LNHDA and CDR2 SQIVND (reference sequence). The V and J ends lost 4 bases and 4 bases, in that order; junction bases with no gene match: 5. The CDR3 contains 15 residues. The CDR3 nucleotides are TGTGCCAGTAGTACCCTGGGGACAGGGTACAATGAGCAGTTCTTC. It codes for CASSTLGTGYNEQFF.

V is TRBV3-1 (or the pseudogene TRBV3-2) and J is TRBJ1-6; D unresolved. The CDR3 extends over 14 amino acids. The V gene lost 1 base and the J gene lost 5 bases, with 6 bases spanning the gap. Germline CDR1 is LGHDT and CDR2 is YNNKEL (reference sequence). As DNA, the CDR3 is TGTGCCAGCAGCCAAGTTCAGAATAATTCACCCCTCCACTTT. This translates into CASSQVQNNSPLHF.

The chain is built from TRBV19 and TRBJ1-2; D might be TRBD1 (6 bases). CDR1 and CDR2 (germline): LNHDA, SQIVND (reference sequence). The CDR3 spans 13 residues. The V end was cut by 7 bases, the J end by 6 bases, with 15 bases between. CDR3 region: CASMTDSSHGYTF. The CDR3 bases are TGTGCCAGTATGACGGACAGCAGTCATGGCTACACCTTC. The full variable domain, rest sourced from reference TRBV19 and TRBJ1-2, is DGGITQSPKYLFRKEGQNVTLSCEQNLNHDAMYWYRQDPGQGLRLIYYSQIVNDFQKGDIAEGYSVSREKKESFPLTVTSAQKNPTAFYLCASMTDSSHGYTFGSGTRLTVV.

V gene TRBV10-3 combines with J gene TRBJ1-4; a possible D gene is TRBD1 (5 bases). Trimming took off 4 bases at V and 0 bases at J, with 6 bases between the two ends. CDR3 length: 14 amino acids. The germline gives CDR1 ENHRY, CDR2 SYGVKD. The CDR3 protein is CAISGTPTNEKLFF. CDR3 DNA: TGTGCCATCAGTGGGACACCAACTAATGAAAAACTGTTTTTT.

The chain couples TRBV5-5 to TRBJ2-5; 7 bases align to TRBD1. Per germline, CDR1 SGHKS and CDR2 YYEKEE (reference sequence). CDR3 size: 15 residues. V lost 3 bases, J lost 5 bases, and 10 bases stayed unmatched. CDR3 sequence reads: CASSSPTPTGETQYF. The CDR3 coding sequence is TGTGCCAGCAGCTCCCCCACTCCGACAGGGGAGACCCAGTACTTC.

V gene TRBV27 combines with J gene TRBJ2-4, with D possibly being TRBD2 (6 bases). V was clipped by 0 bases and J by 0 bases, with 27 bases between them. The CDR3 loop spans 22 amino acids. CDR1 is MNHEY and CDR2 is SMNVEV in the germline V gene (reference sequence). CDR3 residues: CASSLSAGSHHDVPLAKNIQYF. The CDR3 DNA reads TGTGCCAGCAGTTTATCGGCCGGGAGCCACCACGATGTACCTTTAGCCAAAAACATTCAGTACTTC.

This clone was seen more than once but under ten times. The chain joins TRBV19 to TRBJ1-1, with 9 bases lining up with TRBD1. The CDR3 totals 14 residues. The J segment lost 5 bases and the V segment lost 5 bases, leaving 6 bases of the junction unmatched. Germline CDR1 reads LNHDA; CDR2 reads SQIVND (reference sequence). CDR3 nucleotide sequence: TGTGCCAGTAGTTCGGGACAGGGCAAAACTGAAGCTTTCTTT. This codes for CASSSGQGKTEAFF.

This clone was detected only a few times. CDR3 sequence: CASSAEGLGGEQYF. CDR3 sequence (DNA): TGTGCCAGCAGCGCAGAGGGTTTGGGCGGCGAGCAGTACTTC. The chain recombines TRBV9 with TRBJ2-7; TRBD2 might be the D (5 bases). Trimming cost V 3 bases and J 6 bases, with 16 bases left between them. CDR3 length equals 14 residues. Per germline, CDR1 SGDLS and CDR2 YYNGEE.